This T cell receptor beta chain was recorded in a study of blood T cell repertoires in COVID-19. The CDR3 sequence is 14 residues long. V lost 6 bases and J 1 base, leaving 13 bases between the germline ends. Germline V gene lookup returns CDR1 SGHRS and CDR2 YFSETQ. How the authors handled the data: How many nucleated cells were present was estimated from reference gene primer amplification. Data came from immunoSEQ multiplex PCR; TCRdb stores just in-frame clones and leaves some out. V, J and clone size were drawn from that table, and D and trimming were deduced from the DNA. The sample holds approximately 140,000 clones, about four fifths seen once.

The chain recombines TRBV5-1 with TRBJ2-5, with D perhaps TRBD1 (5 bases). The sequencing input was peripheral blood. This TCR derives from a middle-aged man with active or convalescent COVID-19. The CDR3 is CASKAGFFQETQYF. The CDR3 region has the DNA TGCGCCAGCAAGGCAGGGTTCTTCCAAGAGACCCAGTACTTC.